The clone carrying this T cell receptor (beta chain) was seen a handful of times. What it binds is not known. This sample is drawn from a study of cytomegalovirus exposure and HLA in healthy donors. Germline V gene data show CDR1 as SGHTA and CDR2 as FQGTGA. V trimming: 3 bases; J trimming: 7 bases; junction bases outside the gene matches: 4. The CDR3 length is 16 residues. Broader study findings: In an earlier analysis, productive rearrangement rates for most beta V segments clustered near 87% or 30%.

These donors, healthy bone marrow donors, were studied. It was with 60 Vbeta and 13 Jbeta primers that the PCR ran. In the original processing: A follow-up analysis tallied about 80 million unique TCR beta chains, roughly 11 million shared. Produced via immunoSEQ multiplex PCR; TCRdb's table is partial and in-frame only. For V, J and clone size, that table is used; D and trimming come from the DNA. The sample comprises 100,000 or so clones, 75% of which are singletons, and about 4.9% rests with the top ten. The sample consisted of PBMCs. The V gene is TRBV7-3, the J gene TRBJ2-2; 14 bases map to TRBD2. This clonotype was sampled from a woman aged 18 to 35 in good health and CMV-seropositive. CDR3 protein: CASSLGTSGSFGELFF. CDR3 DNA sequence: TGTGCCAGCAGCTTGGGGACTAGCGGGAGCTTCGGGGAGCTGTTTTTT. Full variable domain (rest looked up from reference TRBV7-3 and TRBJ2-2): GAGVSQTPSNKVTEKGKYVELRCDPISGHTALYWYRQSLGQGPEFLIYFQGTGAADDSGLPNDRFFAVRPEGSVSTLKIQRTERGDSAVYLCASSLGTSGSFGELFFGEGSRLTVL.